The next 30 T cell receptor beta chains were all read from a single sample in a study of T cells in localized non-small cell lung cancer. Assay used: immunoSEQ multiplex PCR; TCRdb lists only in-frame clones, some missing. The sample holds roughly 35,000 clones; roughly 87% are singletons and the top ten take roughly 7.2%. This specimen was peripheral blood, taken before any cancer treatment. Receptors originate from a woman between 35 and 75 years old with stage I lung adenocarcinoma.

The chain recombines TRBV19 with TRBJ1-1; weak D call: TRBD1 (5 bases). Germline V gene data show CDR1 as LNHDA and CDR2 as SQIVND (reference sequence). With 5 bases removed from V and 0 bases from J, the gap between germline ends came to 19 bases. This CDR3 has 17 residues. The CDR3 reads CASSWARRGVLNTEAFF. The CDR3 DNA is TGTGCCAGTAGTTGGGCTCGGCGGGGGGTATTGAACACTGAAGCTTTCTTT.

The chain joins TRBV5-5 to TRBJ1-2, with D unclear. Between the trimmed V and J ends, which lost 2 bases and 5 bases, there was a span of 13 bases. Germline V gene data show CDR1 as SGHKS and CDR2 as YYEKEE (reference sequence). There are 14 residues in the CDR3. The CDR3 here is CASSFLAAAYGYTF. CDR3 in DNA: TGTGCCAGCAGCTTTCTGGCGGCCGCTTATGGCTACACCTTC.

The V and J genes are TRBV19 and TRBJ1-1; D is uncertain. Germline-derived CDR1 and CDR2 are LNHDA and SQIVND (reference sequence). The CDR3 contains 13 residues. V was shortened by 6 bases and J by 0 bases, with 8 bases between the two germline ends. The CDR3 reads CASRVGMNTEAFF. CDR3 bases: TGTGCCAGTAGAGTGGGCATGAACACTGAAGCTTTCTTT.

V usage is TRBV5-4 and J usage is TRBJ1-2; D uncertain. Germline V gives CDR1 SGHNT, CDR2 YYREEE (reference sequence). The length of the CDR3 is 12 residues. Between the trimmed V and J ends, which lost 0 bases and 8 bases, there was a span of 8 bases. The CDR3 sequence: CASSLVYAGYTF. The DNA of the CDR3 is TGTGCCAGCAGCTTGGTTTATGCGGGCTACACCTTC.

The chain links TRBV2 to TRBJ2-3; either TRBD1 or TRBD2 may supply D (6 bases each). Per the germline V gene, CDR1 is SNHLY and CDR2 is FYNNEI. V was clipped by 11 bases and J by 4 bases, with 25 bases between them. This CDR3 is built from 16 residues. The CDR3 coding sequence is TGTGCCCTTGGGGGGCTGAGTGGTGGGAGCGCAGATACGCAGTATTTT. Its translation: CALGGLSGGSADTQYF.

This clone was detected only a few times. The chain is built from TRBV7-2 and TRBJ2-1, with a weak D call TRBD2 (5 bases). Germline CDR1 SGHTA, CDR2 FQGNSA. Trimming took off 0 bases at V and 10 bases at J, with 7 bases between the two ends. CDR3 length: 12 residues. CDR3 DNA: TGTGCCAGCAGCTTAGCTAGCGCGGAGCAGTTCTTC. Protein product: CASSLASAEQFF.

Concerning this clone itself: Other DNA sequences in this sample translate to the same CDR3. V is TRBV5-1 and J is TRBJ2-5; tentatively, D is TRBD1 or TRBD2 (5 bases each). V gave up 3 bases and J gave up 1 base, with 7 bases separating them. The CDR3 runs 13 residues. The germline V gene encodes CDR1 SGHRS and CDR2 YFSETQ. The CDR3 is CASSWGSQETQYF. DNA of the CDR3: TGCGCCAGCAGCTGGGGGTCCCAAGAGACCCAGTACTTC.

The gene calls are TRBV13 and TRBJ2-2, with no clear D. This CDR3 has 17 amino acids. Germline V gives CDR1 PRHDT, CDR2 FYEKMQ (reference sequence). Trimming left V 5 bases short and J 4 bases short, with 20 bases between. The CDR3: CASSQTSLRLFTGELFF. CDR3 DNA: TGTGCCAGCAGCCAGACAAGCCTCAGATTATTCACCGGGGAGCTGTTTTTT.

The chain couples TRBV7-9 to TRBJ2-7; D may be TRBD1 or TRBD2 (5 bases each). The CDR3 runs to 14 residues. Germline CDR1 is SEHNR and CDR2 is FQNEAQ (reference sequence). Trimming shortened V by 1 base and J by 4 bases, and 11 bases separated the two germline ends. The CDR3, as DNA: TGTGCCAGCAGCTTAGGGGACGGCGCTTACGAGCAGTACTTC. It translates to CASSLGDGAYEQYF.

This clone appeared a few times. The chain links TRBV6-1 to TRBJ1-5, with 11 positions matching TRBD1. This CDR3 has 16 residues. V lost 4 bases and J lost 4; bases outside the gene matches: 6. Germline-derived CDR1 and CDR2 are MNHNS and SASEGT. The CDR3 loop reads CASSVGTGGGNQPQHF. The CDR3, as DNA: TGTGCCAGCAGTGTTGGGACAGGGGGAGGAAATCAGCCCCAGCATTTT.

The chain combines TRBV4-1 with TRBJ1-3; D gene unclear. CDR1 and CDR2 (germline): MGHRA, YSYEKL. The CDR3 runs 15 residues. With 1 base removed from V and 0 bases from J, the gap between germline ends came to 7 bases. The CDR3 bases are TGCGCCAGCAGCCAAGGAGCGGTCTCTGGAAACACCATATATTTT. This encodes CASSQGAVSGNTIYF.

The genes are TRBV6-5 and TRBJ2-2; D is undetermined. Trimming removed 6 bases from V and 0 bases from J, with 11 bases in between. The CDR3 consists of 15 residues. Germline CDR1 and CDR2: MNHEY and SVGAGI. The CDR3 bases are TGTGCCAGCAGGCGCCGGATTACGAACACCGGGGAGCTGTTTTTT. Translated, it gives CASRRRITNTGELFF.

The chain is built from TRBV9 and TRBJ2-7; 8 positions agree with TRBD2. This CDR3 is built from 16 residues. V shed 0 bases, J shed 0 bases, and the junction held 5 bases outside the gene matches. Per the germline V gene, CDR1 is SGDLS and CDR2 is YYNGEE. CDR3 loop: CASSVGPSGYSYEQYF. Written as DNA, the CDR3 is TGTGCCAGCAGCGTAGGTCCTAGCGGGTACTCCTACGAGCAGTACTTC.

This chain connects TRBV23-1 to TRBJ1-6; 8 bases map to TRBD1. TRBV23-1 is labeled an ORF, and its function is uncertain. This CDR3 is 16 amino acids long. With 3 bases clipped from V and 4 bases from J, the junction kept 5 bases outside the gene matches. CDR3 sequence reads: CASSHRTGWYNSPLHF. Written as DNA, the CDR3 is TGCGCCAGCAGTCATCGGACAGGGTGGTATAATTCACCCCTCCACTTT.

The CDR3 is CASSYRVGTEAFF. CDR3 nucleotide sequence: TGTGCCAGCAGCTACAGGGTAGGGACTGAAGCTTTCTTT. This chain connects TRBV7-9 to TRBJ1-1; tentative D call: TRBD1 (6 bases). The CDR3 covers 13 residues. Germline V gene sequence: CDR1 SEHNR, CDR2 FQNEAQ (reference sequence). Trimming removed 4 bases from V and 5 bases from J, with 11 bases in between.

The chain carries TRBV5-4 and TRBJ1-6; D gene ambiguous. Germline CDR1 reads SGHNT; CDR2 reads YYREEE (reference sequence). The V and J ends lost 4 bases and 11 bases respectively, with 16 bases between them. This CDR3 spans 14 amino acids. The CDR3 loop is CASSLEVPGAPLHF. The DNA of the CDR3 is TGTGCCAGCAGCCTGGAAGTCCCCGGGGCACCCCTCCACTTT.

The gene calls are TRBV30 and TRBJ2-5, with a weak D call TRBD2 (5 bases). The V end was cut by 2 bases, the J end by 1 base, with 29 bases between. Germline-derived CDR1 and CDR2 are GTSNPN and SVGIG (reference sequence). The CDR3 is made up of 20 amino acids. The CDR3 sequence is CAWSSGKGWVGRTSQETQYF. The CDR3 region has the DNA TGTGCCTGGAGTAGCGGCAAAGGGTGGGTAGGGCGGACTTCCCAAGAGACCCAGTACTTC.

This clone is a singleton in its sample. The chain carries TRBV30 and TRBJ1-5; 10 bases are shared with TRBD1. The CDR3 extends over 14 amino acids. Germline V lookup: CDR1 GTSNPN, CDR2 SVGIG (reference sequence). V was clipped by 5 bases and J by 6 bases; unmatched bases: 7. CDR3 coding DNA: TGTGCCTGGGGGCCGGGACAGGGGTCTCAGCCCCAGCATTTT. Protein sequence: CAWGPGQGSQPQHF.

The chain links TRBV7-9 to TRBJ1-1; 8 bases agree with TRBD1. The germline CDR1 and CDR2 sequences are SEHNR and FQNEAQ (reference sequence). The CDR3 consists of 14 residues. After removal of 4 bases from V and 10 bases from J, the junction contained 11 bases not matched to a gene. The CDR3 DNA is TGTGCCAGCAGCTCACTTACAGGGGGGAGAGGAGCTTTCTTT. It yields the protein CASSSLTGGRGAFF.

The genes are TRBV28 and TRBJ1-2; D perhaps matches TRBD1 (5 bases). The germline gives CDR1 MDHEN, CDR2 SYDVKM. This CDR3 is 13 amino acids long. The V end was cut by 2 bases, the J end by 8 bases, with 12 bases between. CDR3 in DNA: TGTGCCAGCAGTTTAACGGCGTGGGGCGGCTACACCTTC. It codes for CASSLTAWGGYTF.

V gene TRBV4-2 combines with J gene TRBJ2-1; the match to TRBD2 covers 8 bases. The ends lost 5 bases at V and 2 bases at J; junction bases unmatched: 11. Germline loops: CDR1 LGHNA, CDR2 YNFKEQ. The CDR3 is 17 amino acids. The CDR3 is CASSSTGGGEAYNEQFF. CDR3 in DNA: TGTGCCAGCAGCAGCACCGGGGGGGGTGAAGCCTACAATGAGCAGTTCTTC.

Only a few counts were recorded for this clone. The chain carries TRBV2 and TRBJ1-2, with 8 positions matching TRBD1. The CDR3 contains 13 residues. The V gene's germline CDR1 is SNHLY and CDR2 FYNNEI. V gave up 9 bases and J gave up 4 bases; unmatched junction bases: 7. In nucleotides, the CDR3 is TGTGCCAGTTGGACAGGGCCCCGCTATGGCTACACCTTC. Its translation is CASWTGPRYGYTF.

V is TRBV28 and J is TRBJ2-1; 7 bases line up with TRBD2. Per the germline V gene, CDR1 is MDHEN and CDR2 is SYDVKM. J was trimmed by 9 bases and V by 9 bases; bases with no gene match: 14. The CDR3 has 14 amino acids. Here the CDR3 reads CASDGGWSSIEQFF. The CDR3 region has the DNA TGTGCCAGTGACGGGGGGTGGTCGAGTATTGAGCAGTTCTTC.

This sequence joins TRBV18 and TRBJ2-6, with D tentatively TRBD2 (5 bases). CDR3 length: 13 residues. The V end was cut by 8 bases, the J end by 1 base, with 6 bases between. Germline loops: CDR1 KGHSH, CDR2 LQKENI. In nucleotides, the CDR3 is TGTGCCAGCGGGGAGTCTGGGGCCAACGTCCTGACTTTC. Protein product: CASGESGANVLTF.

This clone has just a few counts. The J gene is TRBJ2-1, the V gene TRBV14; a possible D gene is TRBD2 (5 bases). The germline V and J ends were trimmed by 0 bases and 6 bases, with 9 bases remaining between them. The germline CDR1 and CDR2 sequences are SGHDN and FVKESK. There are 14 residues in the CDR3. CDR3 coding DNA: TGTGCCAGCAGCCAAGATGGGAGACCCAATGAGCAGTTCTTC. Translating gives CASSQDGRPNEQFF.

The chain carries TRBV5-4 and TRBJ2-3; tentatively, D is TRBD2 (6 bases). The CDR3 is made up of 16 amino acids. Germline V gene data show CDR1 as SGHNT and CDR2 as YYREEE (reference sequence). V shed 6 bases and J shed 3 bases, with 20 bases lying between them. The chain's CDR3 is CASTAVGGGLTDTQYF. CDR3 DNA: TGTGCCAGCACAGCCGTTGGTGGGGGGTTGACAGATACGCAGTATTTT.

This clone has a single count. The chain carries TRBV27 and TRBJ1-2; no reliable D call. Looked up from germline, CDR1 is MNHEY and CDR2 is SMNVEV (reference sequence). The CDR3 is 18 amino acids. Between the trimmed V and J ends, which lost 0 bases and 8 bases, there was a span of 25 bases. The CDR3 DNA reads as TGTGCCAGCAGTTTATCCCGAGGGAGCGCAACTTTTTCTGGCGGCTACACCTTC. Translation: CASSLSRGSATFSGGYTF.

V gene TRBV7-2 combines with J gene TRBJ1-2; TRBD1 is a possible D gene (5 bases). The CDR3 has 16 amino acids. CDR1 SGHTA and CDR2 FQGNSA come from the germline V gene. Trimming took off 5 bases at V and 6 bases at J, with 22 bases between the two ends. CDR3 bases: TGTGCCAGCAGCCCCCAATGGGTGTCGGGACTCAATGGCTACACCTTC. The encoded protein is CASSPQWVSGLNGYTF.

J is TRBJ1-6 and V is TRBV30; unclear D gene. This CDR3 region has 12 residues. CDR1 GTSNPN and CDR2 SVGIG come from the germline V gene (reference sequence). Trimming pared 1 base from V and 10 bases from J, leaving 8 bases between. CDR3 sequence: CAWSALESPLHF. DNA for the CDR3: TGTGCCTGGAGTGCCCTAGAGTCACCCCTCCACTTT.

This chain links TRBV19 with TRBJ2-6; no definite D call. V was cut by 1 base and J by 0 bases, with 4 bases left in between. The germline CDR1 and CDR2 sequences are LNHDA and SQIVND (reference sequence). The CDR3 sequence is 15 residues long. The CDR3 here is CASSIGVSGANVLTF. CDR3 bases: TGTGCCAGTAGTATAGGAGTCTCTGGGGCCAACGTCCTGACTTTC.